This is a list of T cell receptor beta chains from one sample in a study of T cell responses to AZD1222 COVID-19 vaccine. This table comes from immunoSEQ multiplex PCR, and its TCRdb copy is limited to in-frame clones, with some not included. The data show some 150,000 clones, with about 82% seen just once and about 4.9% held by the top ten. This sample comprised peripheral blood, obtained 28 days after the second AZD1222 dose. These receptors came from an adult who received the AZD1222 COVID-19 vaccine. Both conserved end residues are trimmed from each CDR3. Each record gives: V gene, CDR3 protein.

v_gene: TRBV13; CDR3aa: ASSLKARETQY
v_gene: TRBV27; CDR3aa: ASSFIAGAHEQY
v_gene: TRBV21-1; CDR3aa: ASSKDGDRGSYGYT
v_gene: TRBV9; CDR3aa: ASSPLTEQF
v_gene: TRBV29-1; CDR3aa: SVAGANVLT
v_gene: TRBV5-4; CDR3aa: ASSRDRGGNEQF
v_gene: TRBV18; CDR3aa: ASSLSPGAGELF
v_gene: TRBV5-6; CDR3aa: ASTIGNYGYT
v_gene: TRBV21-1; CDR3aa: ASSKGEISEGEQF
v_gene: TRBV20-1; CDR3aa: SASARGSNTGELF
v_gene: TRBV5-1; CDR3aa: ASSLLSGTTEAF
v_gene: TRBV27; CDR3aa: ASRGNEELF
v_gene: TRBV10-3; CDR3aa: AIQDGNSGNTIY
v_gene: TRBV5-1; CDR3aa: ASSPLSSYEQY